This TCR beta chain was documented in a study of human T cells and chemical hapten exposure. Study-level background: Sensitization applied 2% DPC to roughly 2 cm by roughly 2 cm of upper inner arm skin. Regarding the study as a whole: Relative to control repertoires, expanded TCRs gave rise to significantly more large CDR3 similarity clusters.

This clonotype was found a few times. As yet, its antigen is unknown. In the original analysis: Between roughly 23,224 and 700,000 TCRs appeared in each sample, and the median stood at approximately 100,000. One entry per CDR3 protein results from TCRdb running MiXCR on the RACE reads. TCRdb assigned the V and J calls; the authors' analysis was not used. The sample records approximately 60,000 distinct CDR3 sequences, 11% being singletons. Described time point: patch test 3, about 24 weeks after DPC sensitization. Treatment in this sample: therapeutic diphenylcyclopropenone sensitization with weekly scalp DPC. This CDR3 is built from 13 residues. Trimming pared 10 bases from V and 2 bases from J, leaving 13 bases between. Germline V gene lookup returns CDR1 ENHRY and CDR2 SYGVKD.

Source: whole blood, taken in connection with sensitization to the hapten diphenylcyclopropenone (DPC). The receptor was isolated from a woman in her thirties with alopecia areata. Some clones in this sample may be carry-over from other donors' samples. V gene TRBV10-3 combines with J gene TRBJ2-3; D ambiguous. This chain's CDR3 is CATGNTNTDTQYF. In DNA, the CDR3 is TGTGCCACCGGCAACACCAACACAGATACGCAGTATTTT.